The clone carrying this T cell receptor beta chain was observed a handful of times. These data come from a study of OX40 agonist ivuxolimab in advanced cancers. Measured with immunoSEQ multiplex PCR; TCRdb has only the in-frame clones, and not every one. This table has 70,000 or so clones, roughly 92% appearing once. The trim removed 4 bases at V and 9 bases at J, leaving 3 bases unmatched. This CDR3 is built from 12 residues. The germline V gene has CDR1 MNHEY and CDR2 SMNVEV (reference sequence). Sequenced material: CD4+ or CD8+ T cells sorted from blood, taken in a trial of the OX40 agonist ivuxolimab. V is TRBV27 and J is TRBJ1-1; 9 nucleotides line up with TRBD1. The sequence came from an adult with an advanced solid tumor such as melanoma, head and neck, liver or kidney cancer. This chain's CDR3 is CASSYGTGQAFF. Written as DNA, the CDR3 is TGTGCCAGCAGTTATGGGACAGGGCAAGCTTTCTTT.